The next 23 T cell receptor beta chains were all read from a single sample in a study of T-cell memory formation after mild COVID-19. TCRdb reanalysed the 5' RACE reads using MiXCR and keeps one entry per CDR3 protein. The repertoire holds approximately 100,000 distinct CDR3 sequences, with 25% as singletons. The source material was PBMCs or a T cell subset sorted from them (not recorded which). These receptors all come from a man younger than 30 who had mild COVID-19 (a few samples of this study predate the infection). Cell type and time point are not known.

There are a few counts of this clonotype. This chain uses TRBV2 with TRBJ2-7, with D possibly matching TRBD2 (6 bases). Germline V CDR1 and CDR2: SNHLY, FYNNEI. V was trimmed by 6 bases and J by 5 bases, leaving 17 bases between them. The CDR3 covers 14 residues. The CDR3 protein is CASRTFWGVDEQYF. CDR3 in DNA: TGTGCCAGCAGGACCTTTTGGGGGGTCGACGAGCAGTACTTC.

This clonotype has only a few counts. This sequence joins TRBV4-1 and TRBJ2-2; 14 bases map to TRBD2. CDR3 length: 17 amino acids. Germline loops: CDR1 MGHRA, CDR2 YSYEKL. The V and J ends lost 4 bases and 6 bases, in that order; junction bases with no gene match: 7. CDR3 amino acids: CASSLGTSGGGAGELFF. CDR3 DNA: TGCGCCAGCAGCCTTGGGACTAGCGGGGGAGGGGCCGGGGAGCTGTTTTTT.

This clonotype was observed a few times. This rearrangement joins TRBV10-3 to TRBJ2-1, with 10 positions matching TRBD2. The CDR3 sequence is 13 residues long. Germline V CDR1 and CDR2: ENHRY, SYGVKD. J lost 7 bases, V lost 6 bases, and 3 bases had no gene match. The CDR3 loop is CAIRALAGNEQFF. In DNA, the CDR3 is TGTGCCATCAGAGCACTAGCGGGGAATGAGCAGTTCTTC.

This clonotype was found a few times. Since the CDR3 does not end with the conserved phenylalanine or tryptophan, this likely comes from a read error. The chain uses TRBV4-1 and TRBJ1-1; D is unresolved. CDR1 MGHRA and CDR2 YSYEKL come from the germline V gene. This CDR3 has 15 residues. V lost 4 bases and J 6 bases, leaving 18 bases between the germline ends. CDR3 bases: TGCGCCAGCAGCCGCCCGGGAGGATCAAGGGCTGAAGCTTTCCTT. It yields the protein CASSRPGGSRAEAFL.

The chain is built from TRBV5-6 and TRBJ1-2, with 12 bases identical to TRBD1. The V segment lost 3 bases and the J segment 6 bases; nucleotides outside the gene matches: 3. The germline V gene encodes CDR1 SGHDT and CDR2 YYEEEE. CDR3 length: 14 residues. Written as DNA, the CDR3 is TGTGCCAGCAGCTGGGACAGGGGGCTGGATGGCTACACCTTC. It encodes CASSWDRGLDGYTF. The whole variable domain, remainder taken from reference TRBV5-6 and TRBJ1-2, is DAGVTQSPTHLIKTRGQQVTLRCSPKSGHDTVSWYQQALGQGPQFIFQYYEEEERQRGNFPDRFSGHQFPNYSSELNVNALLLGDSALYLCASSWDRGLDGYTFGSGTRLTVV.

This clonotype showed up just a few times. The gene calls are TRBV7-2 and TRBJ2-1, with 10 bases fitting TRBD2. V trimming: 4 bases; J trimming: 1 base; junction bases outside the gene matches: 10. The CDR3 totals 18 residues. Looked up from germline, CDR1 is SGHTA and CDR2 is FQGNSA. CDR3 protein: CASSSPTSGPVSYNEQFF. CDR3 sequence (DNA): TGTGCCAGCAGCTCACCGACTAGCGGGCCAGTATCCTACAATGAGCAGTTCTTC.

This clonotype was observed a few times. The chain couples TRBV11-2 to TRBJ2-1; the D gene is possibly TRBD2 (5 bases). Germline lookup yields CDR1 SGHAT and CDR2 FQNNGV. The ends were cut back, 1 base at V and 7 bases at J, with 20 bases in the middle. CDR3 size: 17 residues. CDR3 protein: CASSLVSAGGWVNEQFF. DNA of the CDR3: TGTGCCAGCAGCTTAGTCTCTGCGGGTGGTTGGGTGAATGAGCAGTTCTTC.

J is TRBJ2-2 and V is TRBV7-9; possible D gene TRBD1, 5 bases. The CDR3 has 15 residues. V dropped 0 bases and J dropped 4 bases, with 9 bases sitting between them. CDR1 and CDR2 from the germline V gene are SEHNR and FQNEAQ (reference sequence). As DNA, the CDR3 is TGTGCCAGCAGCTTAGCACCAGGGCGCACCGGGGAGCTGTTTTTT. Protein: CASSLAPGRTGELFF.

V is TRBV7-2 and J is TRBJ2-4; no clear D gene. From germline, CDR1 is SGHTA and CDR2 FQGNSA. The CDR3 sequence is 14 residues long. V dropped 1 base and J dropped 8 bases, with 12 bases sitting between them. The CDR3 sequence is CASSLGIGLDIQYF. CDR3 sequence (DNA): TGTGCCAGCAGCTTAGGGATCGGTTTGGACATTCAGTACTTC.

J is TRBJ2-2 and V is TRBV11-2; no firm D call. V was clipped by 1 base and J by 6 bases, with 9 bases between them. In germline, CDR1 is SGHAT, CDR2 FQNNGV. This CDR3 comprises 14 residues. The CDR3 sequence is CASSLGGVAGELFF. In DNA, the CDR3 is TGTGCCAGCAGCTTAGGTGGAGTTGCCGGGGAGCTGTTTTTT.

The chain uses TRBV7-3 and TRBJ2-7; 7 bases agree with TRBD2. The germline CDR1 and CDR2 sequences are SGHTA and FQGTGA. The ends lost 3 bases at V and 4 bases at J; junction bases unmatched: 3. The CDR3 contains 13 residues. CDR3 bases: TGTGCCAGCAGCTTCGGCGGGGGTTACGAGCAGTACTTC. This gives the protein CASSFGGGYEQYF.

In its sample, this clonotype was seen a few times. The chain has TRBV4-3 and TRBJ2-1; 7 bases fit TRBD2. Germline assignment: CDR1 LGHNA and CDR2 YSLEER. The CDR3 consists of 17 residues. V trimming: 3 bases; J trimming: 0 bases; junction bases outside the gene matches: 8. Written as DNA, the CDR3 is TGCGCCAGCAGCCACGCAACCGGGACTAACTCCTACAATGAGCAGTTCTTC. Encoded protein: CASSHATGTNSYNEQFF.

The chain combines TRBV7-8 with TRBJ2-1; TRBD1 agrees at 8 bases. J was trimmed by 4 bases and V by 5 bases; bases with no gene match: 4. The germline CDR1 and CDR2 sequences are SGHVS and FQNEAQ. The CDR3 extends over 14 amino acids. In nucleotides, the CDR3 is TGTGCCAGCAGCCATCAGGGGGCTTACAATGAGCAGTTCTTC. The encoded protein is CASSHQGAYNEQFF.

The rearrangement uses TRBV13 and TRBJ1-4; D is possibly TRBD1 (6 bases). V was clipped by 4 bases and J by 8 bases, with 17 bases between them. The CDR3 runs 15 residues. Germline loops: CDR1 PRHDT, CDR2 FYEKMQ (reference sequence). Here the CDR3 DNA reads TGTGCCAGCAGCTGGGCGTTGGGGGCCGTGGAAAAACTGTTTTTT. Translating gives CASSWALGAVEKLFF.

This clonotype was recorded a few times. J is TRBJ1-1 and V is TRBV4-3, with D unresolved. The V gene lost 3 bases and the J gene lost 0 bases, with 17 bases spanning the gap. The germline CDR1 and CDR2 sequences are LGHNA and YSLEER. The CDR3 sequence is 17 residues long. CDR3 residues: CASSQRQNAPLNTEAFF. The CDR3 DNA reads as TGCGCCAGCAGCCAGAGACAAAACGCCCCATTGAACACTGAAGCTTTCTTT.

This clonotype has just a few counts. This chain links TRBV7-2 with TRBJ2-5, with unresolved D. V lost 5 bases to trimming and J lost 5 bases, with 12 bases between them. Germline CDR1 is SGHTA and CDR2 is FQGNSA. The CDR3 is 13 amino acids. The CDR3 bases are TGTGCCAGCAGCCCACCGGCCCCGGAGACCCAGTACTTC. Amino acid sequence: CASSPPAPETQYF.

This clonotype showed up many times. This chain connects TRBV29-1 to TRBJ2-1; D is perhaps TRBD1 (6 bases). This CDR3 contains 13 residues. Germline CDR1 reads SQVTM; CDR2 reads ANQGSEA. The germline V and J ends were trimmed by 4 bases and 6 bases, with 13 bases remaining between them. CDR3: CSVGQALRNEQFF. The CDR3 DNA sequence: TGCAGCGTTGGACAGGCTCTCCGCAATGAGCAGTTCTTC.

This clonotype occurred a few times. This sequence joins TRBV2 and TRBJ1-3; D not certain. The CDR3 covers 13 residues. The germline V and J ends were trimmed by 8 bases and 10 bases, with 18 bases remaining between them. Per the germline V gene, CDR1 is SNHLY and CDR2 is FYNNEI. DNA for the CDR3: TGTGCCAGCGGATTCCTGAATGGGTGGACCATATATTTT. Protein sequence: CASGFLNGWTIYF. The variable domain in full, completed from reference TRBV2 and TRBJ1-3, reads EPEVTQTPSHQVTQMGQEVILRCVPISNHLYFYWYRQILGQKVEFLVSFYNNEISEKSEIFDDQFSVERPDGSNFTLKIRSTKLEDSAMYFCASGFLNGWTIYFGEGSWLTVV.

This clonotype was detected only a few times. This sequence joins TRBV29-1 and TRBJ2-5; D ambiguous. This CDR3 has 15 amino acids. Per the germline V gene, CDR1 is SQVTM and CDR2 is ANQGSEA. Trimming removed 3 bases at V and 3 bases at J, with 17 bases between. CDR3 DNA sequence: TGCAGCGTTGAGGACGGAAGAAAAGAGGAAGAGACCCAGTACTTC. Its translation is CSVEDGRKEEETQYF.

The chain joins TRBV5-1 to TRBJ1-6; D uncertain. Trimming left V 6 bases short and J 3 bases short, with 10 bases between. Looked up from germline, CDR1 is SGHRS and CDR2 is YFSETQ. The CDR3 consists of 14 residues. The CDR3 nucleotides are TGCGCCAGCAAGCTTCCCAGCTATAATTCACCCCTCCACTTT. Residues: CASKLPSYNSPLHF.

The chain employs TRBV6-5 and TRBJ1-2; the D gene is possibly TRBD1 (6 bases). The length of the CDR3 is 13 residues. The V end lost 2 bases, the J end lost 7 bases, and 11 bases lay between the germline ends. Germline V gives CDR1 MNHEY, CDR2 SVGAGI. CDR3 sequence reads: CASSYGGDGGYTF. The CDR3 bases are TGTGCCAGCAGTTACGGGGGCGACGGTGGCTACACCTTC.

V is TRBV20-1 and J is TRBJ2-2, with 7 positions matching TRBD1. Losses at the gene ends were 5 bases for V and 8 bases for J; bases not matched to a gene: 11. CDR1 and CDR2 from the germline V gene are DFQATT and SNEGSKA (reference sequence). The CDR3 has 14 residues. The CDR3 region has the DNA TGCAGTGCTTGGGACAGAGGACATTCTGGGGAGCTGTTTTTT. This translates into CSAWDRGHSGELFF.

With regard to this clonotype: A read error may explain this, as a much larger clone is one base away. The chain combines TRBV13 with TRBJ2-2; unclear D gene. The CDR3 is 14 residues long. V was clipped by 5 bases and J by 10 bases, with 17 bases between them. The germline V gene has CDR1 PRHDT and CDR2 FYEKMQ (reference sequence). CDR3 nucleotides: TGTGCCAGCAGCCCCGGTGGGATGCCCGAGGAGCTGTTTTTT. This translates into CASSPGGMPEELFF.